This T cell receptor (beta chain) derives from a study of blood T cell repertoires in COVID-19. This clone has a single count. Sequencing was performed with immunoSEQ multiplex PCR; in TCRdb, only in-frame clones are kept and a portion is missing. The table has roughly 380,000 clones, more than 70% seen once. V shed 5 bases and J shed 4 bases, with 14 bases lying between them. In germline, CDR1 is SGHTA, CDR2 FQGNSA. The CDR3 sequence is 14 residues long. The clonotype originates from a woman aged 55-69 years with COVID-19, enrolled during active disease. The chain joins TRBV7-2 to TRBJ2-5, with D possibly matching TRBD2 (6 bases). The source material was peripheral blood. The chain's CDR3 is CASSLHLRGETQYF. CDR3 nucleotide sequence: TGTGCCAGCAGCCTCCACTTGCGGGGAGAGACCCAGTACTTC.